Presented here are 8 T cell receptor beta chains from one specimen sequenced in a study of blood T cell repertoires in COVID-19. Profiling relied on immunoSEQ multiplex PCR, and the TCRdb table lists in-frame clones only, not all of them. The repertoire consists of 90,000 to 150,000 clones, with more than 75% occurring once and the leading ten covering 3.9%. The sequencing input was peripheral blood. The source is a man between 60 and 75 years old with acute or convalescent COVID-19.

The chain employs TRBV6-5 and TRBJ2-7; 11 bases are shared with TRBD2. The CDR3 runs 15 residues. Per germline, CDR1 MNHEY and CDR2 SVGAGI. V was clipped by 4 bases and J by 6 bases; unmatched bases: 8. CDR3 residues: CASSFLAGGPSEQYF. CDR3 DNA sequence: TGTGCCAGCAGTTTCTTAGCGGGAGGGCCCAGCGAGCAGTACTTC.

The chain couples TRBV19 to TRBJ2-6; D might be TRBD1 (6 bases). This CDR3 contains 18 residues. The V and J ends lost 3 bases and 4 bases respectively, with 19 bases between them. Germline-derived CDR1 and CDR2 are LNHDA and SQIVND (reference sequence). CDR3 in amino acids: CASSMIATGLSGANVLTF. In DNA form, the CDR3 reads TGTGCCAGTAGTATGATCGCCACAGGGTTATCCGGGGCCAACGTCCTGACTTTC.

About this clone: In the same sample, other DNA sequences code for this CDR3. The V gene is TRBV12-3 or TRBV12-4, the J gene TRBJ1-5; D possibly corresponds to TRBD1 (5 bases). Trimming shortened V by 4 bases and J by 5 bases, and 9 bases separated the two germline ends. The CDR3 runs 13 residues. CDR3 in DNA: TGTGCCAGCAGTTGGGGGGGGGATCAGCCCCAGCATTTT. Amino acids: CASSWGGDQPQHF.

The CDR3 DNA follows: TGCAGTGCTAGTAAGCCTAGCGGGAGGGCATTAGACAACGAGCAGTACTTC. Residues: CSASKPSGRALDNEQYF. V and J are TRBV20-1 and TRBJ2-7; 12 bases align to TRBD2. CDR1 and CDR2 (germline): DFQATT, SNEGSKA (reference sequence). This CDR3 region has 17 residues. The junction had 14 bases not matched to a gene; V was cut back by 3 bases and J by 5 bases.

The V and J genes are TRBV6-4 and TRBJ2-1, with TRBD2 matching over 12 bases. Germline trimming cut 5 bases from V and 2 bases from J; bases unmatched to any gene: 4. Germline CDR1 is MRHNA and CDR2 is SNTAGT. The CDR3 spans 16 residues. Here the CDR3 reads CASSRTSGIPYNEQFF. As DNA, the CDR3 is TGTGCCAGCAGTAGGACTAGCGGGATACCCTACAATGAGCAGTTCTTC.

The genes are TRBV5-5 and TRBJ2-7; TRBD1 might be the D (5 bases). Germline lookup yields CDR1 SGHKS and CDR2 YYEKEE (reference sequence). V was cut by 1 base and J by 4 bases, with 6 bases left in between. CDR3 length: 12 amino acids. The CDR3 coding sequence is TGTGCCAGCAGCTTGCGACAGTACGAGCAGTACTTC. This translates into CASSLRQYEQYF.

V and J are TRBV27 and TRBJ2-1, with TRBD2 matching over 9 bases. The length of the CDR3 is 13 residues. Germline V gene data show CDR1 as MNHEY and CDR2 as SMNVEV (reference sequence). Trimming cost V 8 bases and J 4 bases; bases outside gene matches: 3. The CDR3, as DNA: TGTGCCAGCCTGACTAGCGGTTACAATGAGCAGTTCTTC. Translating it yields CASLTSGYNEQFF.

This clone was found a few times. In nucleotides, the CDR3 is TGTGCCAGCAGTTTACGCCCAGGCACAGATACGCAGTATTTT. Amino acid sequence: CASSLRPGTDTQYF. The J gene is TRBJ2-3, the V gene TRBV28, with D unclear. This CDR3 region has 14 residues. With 2 bases removed from V and 1 base from J, the gap between germline ends came to 7 bases. Germline V CDR1 and CDR2: MDHEN, SYDVKM.